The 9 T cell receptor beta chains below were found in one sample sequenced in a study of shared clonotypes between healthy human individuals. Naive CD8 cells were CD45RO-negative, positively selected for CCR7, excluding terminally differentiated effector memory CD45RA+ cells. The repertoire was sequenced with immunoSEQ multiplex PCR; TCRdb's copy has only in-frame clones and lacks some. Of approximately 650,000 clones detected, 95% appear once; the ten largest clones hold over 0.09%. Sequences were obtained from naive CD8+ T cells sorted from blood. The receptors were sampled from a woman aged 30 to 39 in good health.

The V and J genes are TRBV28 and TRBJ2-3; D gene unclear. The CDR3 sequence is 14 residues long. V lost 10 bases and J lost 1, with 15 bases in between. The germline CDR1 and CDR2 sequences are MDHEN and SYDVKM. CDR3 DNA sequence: TGTGCCATAAACACACGCCGAGGCACAGATACGCAGTATTTT. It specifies CAINTRRGTDTQYF.

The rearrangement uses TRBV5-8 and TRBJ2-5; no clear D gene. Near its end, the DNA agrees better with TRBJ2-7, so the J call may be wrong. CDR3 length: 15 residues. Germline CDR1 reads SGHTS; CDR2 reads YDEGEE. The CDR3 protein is CASSLDAGPSYEQYF. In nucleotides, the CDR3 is TGTGCCAGCAGCTTGGATGCAGGTCCCTCCTACGAGCAGTACTTC.

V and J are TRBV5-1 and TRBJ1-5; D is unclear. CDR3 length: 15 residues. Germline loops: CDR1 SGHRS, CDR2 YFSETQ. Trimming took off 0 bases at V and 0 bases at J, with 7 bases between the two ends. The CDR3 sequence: CASSLDADSNQPQHF. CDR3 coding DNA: TGCGCCAGCAGCTTGGATGCGGATAGCAATCAGCCCCAGCATTTT.

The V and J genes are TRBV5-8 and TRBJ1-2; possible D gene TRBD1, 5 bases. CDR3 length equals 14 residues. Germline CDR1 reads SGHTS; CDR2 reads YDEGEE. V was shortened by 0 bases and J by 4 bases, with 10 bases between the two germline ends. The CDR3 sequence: CASSLGLDIYGYTF. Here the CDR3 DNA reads TGTGCCAGCAGCTTGGGTTTGGACATCTATGGCTACACCTTC.

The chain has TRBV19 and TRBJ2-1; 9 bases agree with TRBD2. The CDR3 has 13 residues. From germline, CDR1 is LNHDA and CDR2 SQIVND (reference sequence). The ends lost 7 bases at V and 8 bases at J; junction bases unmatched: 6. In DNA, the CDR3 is TGTGCCAGTAAGCTAGCGGGATACGATGAGCAGTTCTTC. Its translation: CASKLAGYDEQFF.

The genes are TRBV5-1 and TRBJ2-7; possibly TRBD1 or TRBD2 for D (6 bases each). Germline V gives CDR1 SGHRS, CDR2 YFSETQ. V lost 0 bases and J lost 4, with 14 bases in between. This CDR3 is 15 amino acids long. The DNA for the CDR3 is TGCGCCAGCAGCTTGGCCTGGGGGGCGGGTTACGAGCAGTACTTC. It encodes CASSLAWGAGYEQYF.

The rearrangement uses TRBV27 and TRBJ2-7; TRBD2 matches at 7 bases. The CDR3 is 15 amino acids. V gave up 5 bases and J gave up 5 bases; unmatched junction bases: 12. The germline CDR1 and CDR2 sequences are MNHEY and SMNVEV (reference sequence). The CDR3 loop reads CASSITPRENDEQYF. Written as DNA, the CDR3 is TGTGCCAGCAGTATCACCCCGCGGGAGAACGACGAGCAGTACTTC.

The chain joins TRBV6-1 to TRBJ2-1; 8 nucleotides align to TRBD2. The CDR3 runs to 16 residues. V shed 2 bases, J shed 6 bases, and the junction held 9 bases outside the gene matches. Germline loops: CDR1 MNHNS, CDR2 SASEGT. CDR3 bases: TGTGCCAGCAGTGAACGGGGTAGCGGGAATTTCAATGAGCAGTTCTTC. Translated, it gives CASSERGSGNFNEQFF.

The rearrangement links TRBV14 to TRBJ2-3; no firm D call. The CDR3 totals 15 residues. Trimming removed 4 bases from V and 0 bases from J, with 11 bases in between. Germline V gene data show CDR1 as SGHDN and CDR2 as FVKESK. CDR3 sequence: CASSLVASSTDTQYF. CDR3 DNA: TGTGCCAGCAGCCTTGTGGCGTCTAGCACAGATACGCAGTATTTT.